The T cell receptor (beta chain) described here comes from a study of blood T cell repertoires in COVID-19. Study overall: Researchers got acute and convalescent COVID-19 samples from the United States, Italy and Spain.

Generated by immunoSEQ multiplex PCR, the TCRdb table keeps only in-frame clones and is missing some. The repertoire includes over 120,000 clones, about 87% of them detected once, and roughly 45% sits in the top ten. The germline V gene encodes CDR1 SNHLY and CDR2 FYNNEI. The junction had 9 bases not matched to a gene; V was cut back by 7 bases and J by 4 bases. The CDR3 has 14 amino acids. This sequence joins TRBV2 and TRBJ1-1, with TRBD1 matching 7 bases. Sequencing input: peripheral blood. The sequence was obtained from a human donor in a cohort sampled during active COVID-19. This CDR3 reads CASTLGQLRTEAFF. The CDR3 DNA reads TGTGCCAGCACCCTGGGACAGCTTCGCACTGAAGCTTTCTTT.